What follows is one T cell receptor (beta chain) and its context. The clone's antigen remains unknown. The record has no base qualities; no much larger clone is one base away. Donors formed part of the validation cohort, which comprised 120 subjects and was distinct from the first cohort of under 850 subjects. The record originates from a study of cytomegalovirus exposure and HLA in healthy donors (dated by TCRdb to about 2017). A note on the overall study: The 670 or so repertoires of the first cohort and the roughly 120 validation repertoires were produced on the same platform, according to a later analysis. The study aimed to test whether signatures of past pathogen exposure could be identified by cataloging public T cell receptors. In addition to the first cohort of roughly 700 subjects, a separate validation cohort of approximately 130 different subjects was used. To predict cytomegalovirus infection status, the study combined high-throughput TCR immunosequencing, statistical association of individual TCRs with disease status, and machine learning.

To prepare the library, the immunoSEQ multiplex PCR assay was applied. The original methods were these. To diagnose cytomegalovirus status from the catalog of TCR beta chain sequences, a statistical classification framework was built. The table comes from immuneACCESS by way of TCRdb, which keeps in-frame sequences with V and J called. Part of the clones is missing from these tables; in studies checked, under half for an unresolved V gene and the rest for unknown reasons. V and J calls and clone size are as listed in that table; D and trimming were resolved from the DNA. Here the sample has about 130,000 clones; roughly 89% occur a single time. The top ten clonotypes cover over 3% of the sample. The paper's findings and limits, for the study overall: Cytomegalovirus status was reported to be diagnosed by the classifier with high specificity and sensitivity in both the original and validation cohorts. A later analysis lacked HLA typing for the validation cohort, so it scored co-occurrence in that cohort across all 110 or so repertoires. In a later analysis, TCRs clustered in the first cohort were found to also tend to co-occur in the 120 or so validation repertoires, with around 94% of cluster scores above 0. The authors suggested that the approach could potentially be extended to other disease states and immunological phenotypes. The study listed over 150 TCR beta chains as associated with cytomegalovirus. Three of the identified cytomegalovirus-associated TCR beta chains were confirmed in vitro to be specific for cytomegalovirus antigens. Across donors, most TCR sequences were observed very rarely, whereas some public TCRs were present in many individuals.

Its CDR3 holds 14 amino acids, cysteine through phenylalanine. Only CDR3 DNA remains: 42 bases, in frame from the first base. CDR1 and CDR2, looked up from the germline V gene, are SGDLS and YYNGEE. The trim is 3 bases for V and 0 bases for J, with a gap of 9 bases between the germline ends. The sequence is built from TRBV9 and TRBJ1-1; no D gene call is confident. Material for sequencing was PBMCs. The clonotype originates from a young man in good health and CMV-seronegative. The bases read TGTGCCAGCAGCGCCCATCAGATGAACACTGAAGCTTTCTTT. This translates into CASSAHQMNTEAFF. This CDR3, with the reference TRBV9 and TRBJ1-1 proteins standing in past its ends, gives the full variable domain DSGVTQTPKHLITATGQRVTLRCSPRSGDLSVYWYQQSLDQGLQFLIQYYNGEERAKGNILERFSAQQFPDLHSELNLSSLELGDSALYFCASSAHQMNTEAFFGQGTRLTVV.